The entry below describes one T cell receptor (beta chain). The data were produced by immunoSEQ multiplex PCR, yet TCRdb's version contains in-frame clones alone and is incomplete. This sample has some 9,800 clones, with roughly 63% found just once. These data come from a study of radiation and T cells in renal cell carcinoma. Regarding treatment: treatment-naive control, cytoreductive nephrectomy. Control tumors came from treatment-naive patients without prior radiation. This TCR came from a man aged 60 to 69 with renal cell carcinoma. Sequenced material: tumor tissue, taken from a patient whose treatment was nephrectomy without radiotherapy.

The CDR3 loop is CASSTGVADTQYF. CDR3 DNA: TGTGCCAGTAGTACAGGGGTGGCAGATACGCAGTATTTT. The V call is TRBV19, the J call TRBJ2-3; weak D call: TRBD1 (6 bases). Germline V gene sequence: CDR1 LNHDA, CDR2 SQIVND (reference sequence). This CDR3 region has 13 residues. Trimming cost V 4 bases and J 4 bases, with 9 bases left between them.